Shown below are 13 T cell receptor beta chains from a single sample sequenced in a study of CXCR3-negative and CXCR3-positive naive CD8 T cells. Via 5' RACE with UMI labels, TRB cDNA libraries were prepared. TCRdb processed the 5' RACE reads again and assigns one entry to each CDR3 protein, with no DNA. The clone table shows about 56,000 distinct CDR3 sequences, with the ten largest holding roughly 20%. The sequenced material came from memory CD8+ T cells from blood. These receptors were collected from a human donor in good health. Some clones in this sample may be carry-over from other donors' samples.

The V gene is TRBV29-1, the J gene TRBJ2-6; lacking DNA, the TRBD1 call made by TCRdb goes unchecked. This CDR3 contains 15 residues. Germline CDR1 and CDR2: SQVTM and ANQGSEA. The CDR3 is CSVEPRGVGANVLTF.

The CDR3 loop is CASSLGLGTYEQYF. The V gene is TRBV7-2, the J gene TRBJ2-7. Germline CDR1 and CDR2: SGHTA and FQGNSA. This CDR3 has 14 residues.

The chain has TRBV7-3 and TRBJ2-3; TCRdb calls TRBD2, which cannot be checked without DNA. The CDR3 loop spans 14 amino acids. The germline gives CDR1 SGHTA, CDR2 FQGTGA. This CDR3 is CASSLWALADTQYF.

The genes are TRBV19 and TRBJ2-1; TCRdb proposes TRBD2, but this gene call is untestable without DNA. This CDR3 region has 13 residues. CDR1 is LNHDA, CDR2 SQIVND, per germline (reference sequence). The CDR3 loop is CASSMGSYNEQFF.

The chain carries TRBV29-1 and TRBJ2-3; TCRdb's D call of TRBD1 is untestable without DNA. The germline V gene has CDR1 SQVTM and CDR2 ANQGSEA. CDR3 length equals 16 residues. This chain's CDR3 is CSVEDDWTTSTDTQYF.

This chain joins TRBV7-7 and TRBJ2-1. Germline CDR1 reads SSHAT; CDR2 reads FNYEAQ (reference sequence). The CDR3 contains 13 residues. The CDR3 protein is CASSLGIGAEQFF.

The J gene is TRBJ2-1, the V gene TRBV20-1. The CDR3 has 12 amino acids. Germline V gene data show CDR1 as DFQATT and CDR2 as SNEGSKA (reference sequence). CDR3 region: CSARRNDNEQFF.

The V and J genes are TRBV4-3 and TRBJ2-5. The germline V gene has CDR1 LGHNA and CDR2 YSLEER. CDR3 length: 13 amino acids. This chain's CDR3 is CASSQDPKETQYF.

The chain couples TRBV7-6 to TRBJ2-1; TCRdb reports TRBD1, a call that lacks DNA to check it against. CDR3 size: 12 residues. The germline V gene has CDR1 SGHVS and CDR2 FNYEAQ. The CDR3 sequence: CASSLFGGQWFF.

This chain uses TRBV7-8 with TRBJ2-2; no DNA is available, so the TRBD1 call from TCRdb remains unchecked. Looked up from germline, CDR1 is SGHVS and CDR2 is FQNEAQ. This CDR3 has 19 residues. The CDR3 here is CASSAMSLLRLRDPPRLFF.

V usage is TRBV7-6 and J usage is TRBJ1-2; TCRdb outputs TRBD1, but without DNA this stays unchecked. Per germline, CDR1 SGHVS and CDR2 FNYEAQ. CDR3 length equals 15 residues. The CDR3 protein is CASSPSDRGPYGYTF.

The rearrangement links TRBV7-3 to TRBJ2-5; TCRdb outputs TRBD1, but without DNA this stays unchecked. The CDR3 loop spans 15 amino acids. The germline gives CDR1 SGHTA, CDR2 FQGTGA. CDR3 sequence: CASSISGGARETQYF.

The V gene is TRBV7-6, the J gene TRBJ2-7; with no DNA, the TCRdb D assignment of TRBD1 cannot be verified. The CDR3 totals 14 residues. Germline V gene data show CDR1 as SGHVS and CDR2 as FNYEAQ. The CDR3 is CASSRAGGDYEQYF.